This record concerns one TCR beta chain sequence. The data were obtained in a study of blood T cell repertoires in COVID-19. Overall study context: Samples came from the United States, Italy and Spain, spanning acute and convalescent COVID-19.

Clones were read by immunoSEQ multiplex PCR, and TCRdb kept only the in-frame ones, dropping some. The sample consists of some 250,000 clones, around 85% of them appearing once. CDR1 and CDR2 from the germline V gene are MNHEY and SVGAGI. The length of the CDR3 is 13 residues. With 7 bases clipped from V and 5 bases from J, the junction kept 4 bases outside the gene matches. This TCR came from a woman aged 25-40 years who had recovered from COVID-19. The genes are TRBV6-5 and TRBJ2-2; 7 nucleotides align to TRBD1. The sequenced sample was peripheral blood. The CDR3 protein is CASNQGDTGELFF. The CDR3 region has the DNA TGTGCCAGCAACCAGGGGGATACCGGGGAGCTGTTTTTT.